The 15 T cell receptor beta chains reported below all come from one sample, sequenced in a study of shared clonotypes between healthy human individuals. The data were produced by immunoSEQ multiplex PCR, yet TCRdb's version contains in-frame clones alone and is incomplete. This table has about 110,000 clones, 68% appearing once. Sequences were obtained from memory CD8+ T cells sorted from blood. The subset was: CD45RO+ cells pooled with CCR7-negative TemRA cells. These receptors came from a woman in her twenties or thirties in good health.

V usage is TRBV5-4 and J usage is TRBJ2-7; unclear D gene. Germline values: CDR1 SGHNT, CDR2 YYREEE (reference sequence). Trimming cost V 2 bases and J 7 bases, with 19 bases left between them. The CDR3 spans 15 residues. The CDR3 sequence: CASSFGSPEYREQYF. In DNA, the CDR3 is TGTGCCAGCAGCTTTGGGTCCCCTGAATATAGGGAGCAGTACTTC. The variable domain in full, with the rest retrieved from reference TRBV5-4 and TRBJ2-7, is ETGVTQSPTHLIKTRGQQVTLRCSSQSGHNTVSWYQQALGQGPQFIFQYYREEENGRGNFPPRFSGLQFPNYSSELNVNALELDDSALYLCASSFGSPEYREQYFGPGTRLTVT.

The chain couples TRBV7-2 to TRBJ2-1; either TRBD1 or TRBD2 may supply D (5 bases each). Germline V gene sequence: CDR1 SGHTA, CDR2 FQGNSA. The V end was cut by 5 bases, the J end by 4 bases, with 12 bases between. The CDR3 covers 14 residues. The CDR3 bases are TGTGCCAGCAGCCCCTGGGACGAATACAATGAGCAGTTCTTC. This gives the protein CASSPWDEYNEQFF.

The chain recombines TRBV10-2 with TRBJ2-1, with 7 bases fitting TRBD2. After removal of 10 bases from V and 4 bases from J, the junction contained 7 bases not matched to a gene. The CDR3 is 13 residues long. Germline lookup yields CDR1 WSHSY and CDR2 SAAADI. The CDR3: CATGASGYNEQFF. The CDR3 DNA follows: TGCGCCACCGGAGCTAGCGGTTACAATGAGCAGTTCTTC.

The J gene is TRBJ2-6, the V gene TRBV5-7; D is unresolved. TRBV5-7 qualifies as an ORF whose function is uncertain. Trimming removed 7 bases from V and 5 bases from J, with 22 bases in between. The CDR3 runs 17 residues. The CDR3 DNA reads as TGTGCCAGCCAAGACCGTTGCGTACAAAGTCGGGCCAACGTCCTGACTTTC. Translating gives CASQDRCVQSRANVLTF.

This clone was recorded a few times. The chain carries TRBV11-2 and TRBJ2-5; 7 nucleotides agree with TRBD1. CDR3 length equals 15 residues. V lost 3 bases and J lost 5; bases outside the gene matches: 9. The germline V gene has CDR1 SGHAT and CDR2 FQNNGV. DNA for the CDR3: TGTGCCAGCAGCTTTTATCAGGGGGTAGTGGAGACCCAGTACTTC. Residues: CASSFYQGVVETQYF.

The sample holds many counts of this clone. The sample contains more than one DNA sequence encoding this CDR3. The J gene is TRBJ2-3, the V gene TRBV9, with 8 bases identical to TRBD2. V shed 2 bases and J 6 bases; nucleotides not matched to a gene: 5. This CDR3 region has 14 residues. Germline V gives CDR1 SGDLS, CDR2 YYNGEE. The CDR3 bases are TGTGCCAGCAGCGTTAGCGGGAAATTGGATACGCAGTATTTT. Its translation is CASSVSGKLDTQYF.

CDR3 DNA: TGTGCCAGCAGCCCAATAGCTCTTTCCGAGCAGTACTTC. The encoded protein is CASSPIALSEQYF. This sequence joins TRBV7-8 and TRBJ2-7; no firm D call. This CDR3 contains 13 residues. Trimming removed 5 bases from V and 6 bases from J, with 14 bases in between. Germline-derived CDR1 and CDR2 are SGHVS and FQNEAQ. Drawing the rest from reference TRBV7-8 and TRBJ2-7, the complete variable domain is GAGVSQSPRYKVAKRGQDVALRCDPISGHVSLFWYQQALGQGPEFLTYFQNEAQLDKSGLPSDRFFAERPEGSVSTLKIQRTQQEDSAVYLCASSPIALSEQYFGPGTRLTVT.

This chain joins TRBV29-1 and TRBJ2-1; 9 nucleotides line up with TRBD1. Unmatched junction bases numbered 9, after V lost 8 bases and J lost 7 bases. The germline CDR1 and CDR2 sequences are SQVTM and ANQGSEA. The CDR3 has 13 residues. The CDR3 spells CSIGTGLGNEQFF. The CDR3 DNA reads TGCAGCATCGGGACAGGGTTGGGGAATGAGCAGTTCTTC.

The V and J genes are TRBV19 and TRBJ1-3; no reliable D call. In germline, CDR1 is LNHDA, CDR2 SQIVND (reference sequence). Trimming removed 1 base at V and 1 base at J, with 8 bases between. The CDR3 is 15 residues long. Written as DNA, the CDR3 is TGTGCCAGTAGTATAGCCAGGACTTCTGGAAACACCATATATTTT. It specifies CASSIARTSGNTIYF.

The chain couples TRBV4-2 to TRBJ2-5, with 7 bases aligning to TRBD2. Judging by the DNA end, TRBJ2-7 fits better; the J call may be wrong. The CDR3 loop spans 14 amino acids. Germline values: CDR1 LGHNA, CDR2 YNFKEQ. CDR3 coding DNA: TGTGCCAGCAGCCAGCGGGGGACCACCTACGAGCAGTACTTC. This gives the protein CASSQRGTTYEQYF.

V and J are TRBV27 and TRBJ2-7; a possible D gene is TRBD2 (6 bases). V dropped 5 bases and J dropped 3 bases, with 17 bases sitting between them. Germline loops: CDR1 MNHEY, CDR2 SMNVEV (reference sequence). This CDR3 has 15 residues. CDR3 region: CASSQARGTGYEQYF. The CDR3 DNA follows: TGTGCCAGCAGTCAGGCCCGGGGGACCGGCTACGAGCAGTACTTC.

DNA of the CDR3: TGTGCCAGCTCACCACGCGACAGCGCCCTTGTCTATGGCTACACCTTC. It codes for CASSPRDSALVYGYTF. V usage is TRBV18 and J usage is TRBJ1-2; D perhaps matches TRBD1 (5 bases). The V gene lost 1 base and the J gene lost 4 bases, with 16 bases spanning the gap. Germline values: CDR1 KGHSH, CDR2 LQKENI. This CDR3 has 16 residues.

This clone was counted only a few times. This chain joins TRBV7-4 and TRBJ1-2, with D possibly being TRBD1 (5 bases). In germline, CDR1 is SGHVT, CDR2 SQSDAQ. Trimming cost V 6 bases and J 1 base, with 15 bases left between them. CDR3 size: 15 residues. The chain's CDR3 is CASSNWDGRNYGYTF. The CDR3 DNA is TGTGCCAGCAGTAACTGGGACGGGCGTAACTATGGCTACACCTTC.

The V and J genes are TRBV6-5 and TRBJ2-1; TRBD2 is a possible D gene (6 bases). CDR3 length equals 13 residues. Germline CDR1 MNHEY, CDR2 SVGAGI. V was clipped by 3 bases and J by 7 bases, with 10 bases between them. CDR3 sequence reads: CASSYLGGNEQFF. For the CDR3, the DNA is TGTGCCAGCAGTTATTTAGGAGGGAATGAGCAGTTCTTC.

The V gene is TRBV6-6, the J gene TRBJ2-1, with D hard to call. Looked up from germline, CDR1 is MNHNY and CDR2 is SVGAGI (reference sequence). This CDR3 is built from 15 residues. The V end was cut by 8 bases, the J end by 6 bases, with 20 bases between. The CDR3 sequence: CASDFERLSVNEQFF. The DNA for the CDR3 is TGTGCCAGCGATTTTGAAAGGTTATCGGTCAATGAGCAGTTCTTC.